Following are 2 T cell receptor beta chains from one sample sequenced in a study of blood T cell repertoires in COVID-19. TCRdb's table, derived via immunoSEQ multiplex PCR, lists solely in-frame clones and lacks some. Of roughly 190,000 clones listed, 70% to 90% are singletons. Sequencing was carried out using peripheral blood. The receptors come from a woman aged 40 to 50 who had recovered from COVID-19.

The chain links TRBV2 to TRBJ1-4, with 10 bases fitting TRBD1. The CDR3 has 16 residues. Germline V CDR1 and CDR2: SNHLY, FYNNEI. Trimming at V came to 6 bases and at J to 7 bases, leaving 11 bases not matched to a gene. The CDR3 region has the DNA TGTGCCAGCAGCGCAAGACAGGGGGCCCTAACTGAAAAACTGTTTTTT. As protein: CASSARQGALTEKLFF.

The CDR3 DNA reads as TGTGCCAGCAGTTACTCGGGGCAAAGGGCCTACAATGAGCAGTTCTTC. Its protein product is CASSYSGQRAYNEQFF. The chain carries TRBV6-5 and TRBJ2-1; a weak D match, TRBD1 (5 bases). The CDR3 runs to 16 residues. The V end lost 0 bases, the J end lost 2 bases, and 11 bases lay between the germline ends. CDR1 and CDR2 from the germline V gene are MNHEY and SVGAGI.